This T cell receptor (beta chain) was profiled in a study of blood T cell repertoires in COVID-19 (dated by TCRdb to the early 2020s). About the investigation overall: The collaborator samples originated in the United States, Italy and Spain and spanned the acute and convalescent phases of COVID-19. Where HLA class I and class II types were available, the types were taken from metadata supplied by the sample provider, not from assay-based typing. The sample metadata nearly always contained a de-identified subject ID, COVID-19 status, age in years and sex. The dataset comprised deeply sampled blood TCRbeta repertoires from subjects exposed to, actively infected with, or recovered from COVID-19. Samples were obtained from the ongoing ImmuneRACE study (first 160 participants) and from some 1,300 subjects provided by 6 global collaborators. A freely available public database, intended as a resource for researchers studying the immune response to SARS-CoV-2, is where the repertoires were released. The material from the prospective study consisted of cDNA or gDNA derived from T cells, B-cell-depleted T cells, or PBMCs. Study-wide conclusions, independent of this receptor: The quantity of clinical and demographic metadata differed by source and by participant and was supplied without curation.

TCRbeta CDR3 regions were amplified from genomic DNA using the immunoSEQ Assay, a bias-controlled multiplex PCR. The authors' pipeline ran thus. The number of nucleated cells in each sample was estimated from the amplification of reference gene primers within the assay. To quantify the absolute abundance of each unique TCRbeta CDR3 rearrangement, sequence reads were collapsed and filtered. For each sample, productive Simpson clonality was calculated by taking the square root of Simpson's diversity index across productive rearrangements. Sourced from immuneACCESS, this table was stored by TCRdb with only in-frame sequences that have V and J called. A share of the clones is absent; for the studies checked, an unresolved V gene accounts for under half, and the remainder has no known explanation. V, J and clone size derive from that table, while D and trimming were established from the DNA sequence. The sample yields some 13,000 clones; roughly 76% were counted once. The biggest ten clones account for about 33% of the sample.

Each collaborating institution followed its own protocols to collect whole blood in K2EDTA tubes. For TCRbeta analysis, collaborators shipped samples in one of three forms: frozen whole blood, isolated PBMCs, or DNA extracted from either of those sample types. Unmatched junction bases come to 22, with V trimmed by 3 bases and J by 8 bases. Taken from the germline V gene, the CDR1 and CDR2 loops are MDHEN and SYDVKM. The CDR3 runs 21 amino acids, cysteine and phenylalanine included. Left in the record is the CDR3 DNA by itself, 63 bases read in frame from the first base. As regards this clone: No cognate antigen has been identified for it. One base away there is no much larger clone; base qualities are not given.

The sequenced sample was peripheral blood. The receptor was isolated from a human donor in a cohort sampled during active COVID-19. The chain employs TRBV28 and TRBJ2-1, and 13 junction bases match TRBD2. Here the CDR3 is given as CASSFPGVSLRTSGGWDEQFF. The nucleotide sequence reads as follows: TGTGCCAGCAGTTTCCCAGGGGTCTCCTTGAGGACTAGCGGGGGATGGGATGAGCAGTTCTTC.